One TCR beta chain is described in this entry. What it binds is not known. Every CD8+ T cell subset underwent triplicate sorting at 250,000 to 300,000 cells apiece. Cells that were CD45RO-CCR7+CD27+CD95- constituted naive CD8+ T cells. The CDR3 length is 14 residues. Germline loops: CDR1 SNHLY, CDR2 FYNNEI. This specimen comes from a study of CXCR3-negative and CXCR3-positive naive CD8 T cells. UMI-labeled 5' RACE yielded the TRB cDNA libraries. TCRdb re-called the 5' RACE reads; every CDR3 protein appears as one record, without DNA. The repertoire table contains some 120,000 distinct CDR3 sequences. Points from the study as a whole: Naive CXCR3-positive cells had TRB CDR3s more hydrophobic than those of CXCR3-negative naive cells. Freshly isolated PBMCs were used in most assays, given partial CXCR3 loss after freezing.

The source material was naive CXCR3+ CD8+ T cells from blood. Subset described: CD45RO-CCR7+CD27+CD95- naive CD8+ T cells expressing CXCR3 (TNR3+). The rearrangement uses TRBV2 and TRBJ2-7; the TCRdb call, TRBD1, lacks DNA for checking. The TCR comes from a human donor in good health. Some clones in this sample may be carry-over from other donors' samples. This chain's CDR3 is CASSDWTGTNEQYF.